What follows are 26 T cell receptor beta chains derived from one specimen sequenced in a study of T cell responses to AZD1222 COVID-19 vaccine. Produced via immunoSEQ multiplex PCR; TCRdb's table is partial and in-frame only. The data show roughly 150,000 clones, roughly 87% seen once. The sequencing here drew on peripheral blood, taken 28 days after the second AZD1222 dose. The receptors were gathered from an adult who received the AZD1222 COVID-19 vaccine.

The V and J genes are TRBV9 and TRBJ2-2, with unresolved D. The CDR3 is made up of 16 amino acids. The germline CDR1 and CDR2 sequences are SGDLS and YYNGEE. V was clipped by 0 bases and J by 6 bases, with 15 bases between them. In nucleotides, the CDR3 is TGTGCCAGCAGCGTAGAGGTCCAGGCCGTCGCCGGGGAGCTGTTTTTT. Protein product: CASSVEVQAVAGELFF.

The CDR3 nucleotides read TGTGCCAGCAGCCTGGGGGGGTCAGGGAACCACGAGCAGTACTTC. Protein product: CASSLGGSGNHEQYF. J is TRBJ2-7 and V is TRBV7-2; TRBD2 agrees at 7 bases. Germline assignment: CDR1 SGHTA and CDR2 FQGNSA. Unmatched junction bases numbered 12, after V lost 5 bases and J lost 5 bases. This CDR3 contains 15 residues.

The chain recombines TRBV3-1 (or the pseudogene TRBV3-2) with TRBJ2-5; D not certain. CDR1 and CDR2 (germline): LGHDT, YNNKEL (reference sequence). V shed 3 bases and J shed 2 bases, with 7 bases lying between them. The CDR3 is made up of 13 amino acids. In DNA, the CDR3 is TGTGCCAGCAGCCATGAAGAACAAGAGACCCAGTACTTC. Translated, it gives CASSHEEQETQYF.

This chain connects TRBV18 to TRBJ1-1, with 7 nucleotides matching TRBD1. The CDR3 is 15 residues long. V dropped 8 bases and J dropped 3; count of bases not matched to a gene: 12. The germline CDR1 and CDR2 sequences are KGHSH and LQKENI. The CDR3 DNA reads TGTGCCAGCACGGCGGCGACAGGGCTCCACACTGAAGCTTTCTTT. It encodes CASTAATGLHTEAFF.

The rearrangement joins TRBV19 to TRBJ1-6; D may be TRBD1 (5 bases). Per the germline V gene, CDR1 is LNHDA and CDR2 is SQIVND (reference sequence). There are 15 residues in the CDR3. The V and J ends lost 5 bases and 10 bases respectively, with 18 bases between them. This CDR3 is CASSPSVGGGSPLHF. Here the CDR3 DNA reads TGTGCCAGTAGTCCATCTGTCGGGGGAGGATCACCCCTCCACTTT.

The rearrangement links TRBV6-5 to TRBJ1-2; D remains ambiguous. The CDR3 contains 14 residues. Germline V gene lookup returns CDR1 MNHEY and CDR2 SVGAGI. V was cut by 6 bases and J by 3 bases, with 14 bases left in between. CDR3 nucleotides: TGTGCCAGCAGCCTACTCGGGAAGGACTATGGCTACACCTTC. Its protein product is CASSLLGKDYGYTF.

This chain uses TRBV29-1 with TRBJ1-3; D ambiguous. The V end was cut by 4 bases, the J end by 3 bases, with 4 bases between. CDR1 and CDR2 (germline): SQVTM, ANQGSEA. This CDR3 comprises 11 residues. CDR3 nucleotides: TGCAGCGTTGGAATTGGAAACACCATATATTTT. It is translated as CSVGIGNTIYF.

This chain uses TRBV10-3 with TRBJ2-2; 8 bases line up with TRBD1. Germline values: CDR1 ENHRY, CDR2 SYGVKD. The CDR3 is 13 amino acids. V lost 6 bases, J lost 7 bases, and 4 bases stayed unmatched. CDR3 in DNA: TGTGCCATCAGCGGACAGGGCGGCGGGGAGCTGTTTTTT. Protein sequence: CAISGQGGGELFF.

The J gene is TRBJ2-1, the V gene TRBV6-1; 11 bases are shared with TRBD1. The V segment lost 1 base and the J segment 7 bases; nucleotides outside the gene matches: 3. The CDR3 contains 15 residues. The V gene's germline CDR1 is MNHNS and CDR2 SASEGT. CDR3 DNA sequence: TGTGCCAGCAGTGAAGATGGGACAGGGGGAAATGAGCAGTTCTTC. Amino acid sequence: CASSEDGTGGNEQFF.

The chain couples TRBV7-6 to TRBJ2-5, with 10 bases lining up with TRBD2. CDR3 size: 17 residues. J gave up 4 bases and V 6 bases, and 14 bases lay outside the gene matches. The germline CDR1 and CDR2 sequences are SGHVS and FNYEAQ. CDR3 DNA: TGTGCCAGCAGACCGCAGCGGGGGGGGAAGGGCGGAGAGACCCAGTACTTC. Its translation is CASRPQRGGKGGETQYF.

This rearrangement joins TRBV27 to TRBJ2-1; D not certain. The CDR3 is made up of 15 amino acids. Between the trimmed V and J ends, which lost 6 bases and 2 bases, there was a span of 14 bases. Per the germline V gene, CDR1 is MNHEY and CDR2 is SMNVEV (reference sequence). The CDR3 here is CASSSNPTTYNEQFF. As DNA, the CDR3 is TGTGCCAGCAGCTCTAACCCGACGACCTACAATGAGCAGTTCTTC.

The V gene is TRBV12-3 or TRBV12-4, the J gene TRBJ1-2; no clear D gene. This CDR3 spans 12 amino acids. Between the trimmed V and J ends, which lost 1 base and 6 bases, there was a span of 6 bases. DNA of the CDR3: TGTGCCAGCAGTTTAGTTGGGGATGGCTACACCTTC. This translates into CASSLVGDGYTF.

Here the CDR3 DNA reads TGTGCCAGCAGTTACGGTCAGGGGGCGCCCGGGGAGCTGTTTTTT. It translates to CASSYGQGAPGELFF. The rearrangement links TRBV6-2 or TRBV6-3 to TRBJ2-2, with 8 bases that match TRBD1. The germline CDR1 and CDR2 sequences are MNHEY and SVGEGT. The junction had 5 bases not matched to a gene; V was cut back by 2 bases and J by 6 bases. The CDR3 covers 15 residues.

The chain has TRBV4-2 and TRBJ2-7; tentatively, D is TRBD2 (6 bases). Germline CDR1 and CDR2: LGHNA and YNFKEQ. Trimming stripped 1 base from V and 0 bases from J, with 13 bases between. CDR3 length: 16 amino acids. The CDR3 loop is CASSQVWGVRSYEQYF. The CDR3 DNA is TGTGCCAGCAGCCAAGTTTGGGGGGTTCGCTCCTACGAGCAGTACTTC.

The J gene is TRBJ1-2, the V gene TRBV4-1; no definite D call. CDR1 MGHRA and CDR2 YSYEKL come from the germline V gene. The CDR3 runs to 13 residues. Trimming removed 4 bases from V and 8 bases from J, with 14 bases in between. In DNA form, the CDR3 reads TGCGCCAGCAGCCGTCCACGGGGTTGGGGCTACACCTTC. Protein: CASSRPRGWGYTF.

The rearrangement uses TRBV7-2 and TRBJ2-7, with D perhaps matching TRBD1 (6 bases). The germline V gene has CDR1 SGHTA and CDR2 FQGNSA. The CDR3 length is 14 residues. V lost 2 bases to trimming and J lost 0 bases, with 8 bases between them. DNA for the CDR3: TGTGCCAGCAGCTTATCAGGGGTCTCCTACGAGCAGTACTTC. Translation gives CASSLSGVSYEQYF.

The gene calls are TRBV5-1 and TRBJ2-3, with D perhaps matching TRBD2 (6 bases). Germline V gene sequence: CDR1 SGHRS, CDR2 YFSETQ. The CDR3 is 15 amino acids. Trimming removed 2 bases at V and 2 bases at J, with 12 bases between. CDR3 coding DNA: TGCGCCAGCAGCTTAAGGAGCGGGTCCACAGATACGCAGTATTTT. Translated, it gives CASSLRSGSTDTQYF.

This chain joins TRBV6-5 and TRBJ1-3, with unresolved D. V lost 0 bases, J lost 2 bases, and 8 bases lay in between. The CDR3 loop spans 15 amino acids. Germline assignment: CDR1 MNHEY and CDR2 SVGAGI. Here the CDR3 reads CASSYSKWAGNTIYF. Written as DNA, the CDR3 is TGTGCCAGCAGTTACTCGAAATGGGCTGGAAACACCATATATTTT.

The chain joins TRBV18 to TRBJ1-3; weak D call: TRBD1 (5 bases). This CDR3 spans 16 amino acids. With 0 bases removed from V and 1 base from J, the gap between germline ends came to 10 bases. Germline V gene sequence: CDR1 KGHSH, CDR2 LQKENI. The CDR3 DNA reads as TGTGCCAGCTCACCACCGGGGGGAACTTCTGGAAACACCATATATTTT. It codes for CASSPPGGTSGNTIYF. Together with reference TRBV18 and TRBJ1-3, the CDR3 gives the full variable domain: NAGVMQNPRHLVRRRGQEARLRCSPMKGHSHVYWYRQLPEEGLKFMVYLQKENIIDESGMPKERFSAEFPKEGPSILRIQQVVRGDSAAYFCASSPPGGTSGNTIYFGEGSWLTVV.

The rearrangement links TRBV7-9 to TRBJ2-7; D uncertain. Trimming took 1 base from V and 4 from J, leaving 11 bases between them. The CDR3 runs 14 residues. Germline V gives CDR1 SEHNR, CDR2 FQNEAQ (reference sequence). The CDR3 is CASSLDGRLYEQYF. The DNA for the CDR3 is TGTGCCAGCAGCTTAGACGGCAGGCTTTACGAGCAGTACTTC.

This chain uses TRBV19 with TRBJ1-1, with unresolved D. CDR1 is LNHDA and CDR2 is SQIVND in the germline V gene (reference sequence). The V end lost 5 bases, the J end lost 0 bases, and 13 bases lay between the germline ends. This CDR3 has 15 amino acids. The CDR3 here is CASSENVGLNTEAFF. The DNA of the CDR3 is TGTGCCAGTAGTGAAAACGTAGGGTTGAACACTGAAGCTTTCTTT.

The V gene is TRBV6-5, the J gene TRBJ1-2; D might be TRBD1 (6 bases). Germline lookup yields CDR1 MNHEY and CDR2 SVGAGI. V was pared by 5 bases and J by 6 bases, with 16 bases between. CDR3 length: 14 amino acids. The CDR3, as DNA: TGTGCCAGCAGTCAACCACAGGGTTGGGATGGCTACACCTTC. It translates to CASSQPQGWDGYTF.

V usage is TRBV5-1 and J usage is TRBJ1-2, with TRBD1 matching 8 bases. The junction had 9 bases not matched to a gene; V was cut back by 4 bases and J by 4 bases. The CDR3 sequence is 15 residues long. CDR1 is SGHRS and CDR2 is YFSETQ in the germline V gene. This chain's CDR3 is CASSLTGGSIYGYTF. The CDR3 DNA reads TGCGCCAGCAGCCTAACAGGGGGGTCGATCTATGGCTACACCTTC.

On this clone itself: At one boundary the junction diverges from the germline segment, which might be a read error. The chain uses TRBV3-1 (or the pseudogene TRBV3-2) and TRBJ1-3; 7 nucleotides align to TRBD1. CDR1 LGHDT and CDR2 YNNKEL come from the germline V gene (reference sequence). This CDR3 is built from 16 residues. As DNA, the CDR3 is TGTGCCAGCAGCCGACAGGGAGGGGTTAATGGAGACACCATATATTTT. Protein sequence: CASSRQGGVNGDTIYF.

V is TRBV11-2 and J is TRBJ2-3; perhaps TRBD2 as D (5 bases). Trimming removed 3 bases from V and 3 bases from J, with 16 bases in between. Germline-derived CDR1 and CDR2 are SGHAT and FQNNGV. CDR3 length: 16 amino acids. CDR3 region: CASSLEVHHQTDTQYF. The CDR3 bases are TGTGCCAGCAGCTTGGAGGTGCATCACCAGACAGATACGCAGTATTTT.

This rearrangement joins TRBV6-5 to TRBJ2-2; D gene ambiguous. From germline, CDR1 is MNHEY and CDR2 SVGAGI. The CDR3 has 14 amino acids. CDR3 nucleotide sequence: TGTGCTACATCTTCAGGCGCGAACACCGGGGAGCTGTTTTTT. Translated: CATSSGANTGELFF.